A single sample is the source of the 8 T cell receptor beta chains below, sequenced in a study of blood T cell repertoires in COVID-19. Some clones are missing from TCRdb's copy, which holds only in-frame ones; the method was immunoSEQ multiplex PCR. The sample lists over 150,000 clones; around 90% were seen once. The sample comprised PBMCs or T cells enriched from blood (not recorded which). Source of these receptors: a woman under 30 who had recovered from COVID-19.

The rearrangement uses TRBV12-5 and TRBJ1-5; TRBD1 matches at 8 bases. Germline V CDR1 and CDR2: LGHNT, FRNRAP. The CDR3 has 22 residues. Unmatched junction bases numbered 20, after V lost 0 bases and J lost 1 base. Here the CDR3 DNA reads TGTGCTAGTGGTTTGGTCGACACCCCGGAGCACAGGGGGGGTGAAAGCAATCAGCCCCAGCATTTT. Protein product: CASGLVDTPEHRGGESNQPQHF.

V and J are TRBV25-1 and TRBJ1-2; perhaps TRBD1 as D (6 bases). V lost 2 bases and J lost 8, with 12 bases in between. This CDR3 contains 13 residues. The V gene's germline CDR1 is MGHDK and CDR2 SYGVNS. The DNA of the CDR3 is TGTGCCAGCAGTGAAGGGTGGGGGCGAGGCTACACCTTC. It translates to CASSEGWGRGYTF.

The chain joins TRBV5-4 to TRBJ2-7; D may be TRBD1 (5 bases). Germline lookup yields CDR1 SGHNT and CDR2 YYREEE (reference sequence). The V and J ends lost 3 bases and 3 bases respectively, with 10 bases between them. The CDR3 totals 13 residues. Here the CDR3 DNA reads TGTGCCAGCAGCTCGGACACCGGCTACGAGCAGTACTTC. Amino acid sequence: CASSSDTGYEQYF.

This chain joins TRBV5-4 and TRBJ2-7; 8 bases fit TRBD2. CDR3 length: 12 residues. Trimming at V came to 4 bases and at J to 6 bases, leaving 3 bases not matched to a gene. The germline V gene encodes CDR1 SGHNT and CDR2 YYREEE (reference sequence). CDR3 sequence: CASSRGGAEQYF. In DNA, the CDR3 is TGTGCCAGCAGCCGGGGGGGCGCCGAGCAGTACTTC. Using reference TRBV5-4 and TRBJ2-7 for the parts outside the CDR3, the full variable domain is ETGVTQSPTHLIKTRGQQVTLRCSSQSGHNTVSWYQQALGQGPQFIFQYYREEENGRGNFPPRFSGLQFPNYSSELNVNALELDDSALYLCASSRGGAEQYFGPGTRLTVT.

This clone was seen a few times. The gene calls are TRBV5-1 and TRBJ1-1, with D perhaps matching TRBD1 (5 bases). The germline gives CDR1 SGHRS, CDR2 YFSETQ. This CDR3 is built from 14 residues. V lost 0 bases to trimming and J lost 4 bases, with 10 bases between them. As DNA, the CDR3 is TGCGCCAGCAGCTTGGCCGGGGGTGGCACTGAAGCTTTCTTT. Protein product: CASSLAGGGTEAFF.

This chain uses TRBV7-2 with TRBJ2-5, with 8 bases matching TRBD2. After removal of 1 base from V and 2 bases from J, the junction contained 3 bases not matched to a gene. This CDR3 comprises 15 residues. CDR1 and CDR2 from the germline V gene are SGHTA and FQGNSA. CDR3 sequence: CASSLVAGTQETQYF. Here the CDR3 DNA reads TGTGCCAGCAGCTTAGTAGCGGGGACGCAAGAGACCCAGTACTTC.

This chain joins TRBV19 and TRBJ2-7, with D perhaps TRBD1 (6 bases). V was trimmed by 6 bases and J by 5 bases, leaving 17 bases between them. Germline lookup yields CDR1 LNHDA and CDR2 SQIVND (reference sequence). CDR3 size: 14 residues. In DNA, the CDR3 is TGTGCCAGTAGCCCTTCGAGACAGGTGAACGAGCAGTACTTC. Encoded protein: CASSPSRQVNEQYF. The full variable domain, completed using reference TRBV19 and TRBJ2-7, is DGGITQSPKYLFRKEGQNVTLSCEQNLNHDAMYWYRQDPGQGLRLIYYSQIVNDFQKGDIAEGYSVSREKKESFPLTVTSAQKNPTAFYLCASSPSRQVNEQYFGPGTRLTVT.

This clone was counted once. This sequence joins TRBV19 and TRBJ1-1, with 8 bases identical to TRBD1. Trimming removed 2 bases from V and 7 bases from J; junction bases left unmatched: 3. This CDR3 contains 13 residues. CDR1 and CDR2 (germline): LNHDA, SQIVND (reference sequence). CDR3 nucleotide sequence: TGTGCCAGTAGTATACAGGGGGCGGTTGAAGCTTTCTTT. Its protein product is CASSIQGAVEAFF.